A selection of T cell receptor beta chains follows, all from one sample in a study of T cells in localized non-small cell lung cancer. Profiled with immunoSEQ multiplex PCR; TCRdb holds only in-frame clones, not every one. The table records more than 1,400 clones, around a third of them present only once. The sample consisted of normal lung tissue next to the tumor, taken before any cancer treatment. The receptor source for this set is a female donor of 60 years or more with stage I lung adenocarcinoma. The CDR3 runs from the conserved cysteine through the conserved F or W. The order of the fields is J gene, V gene, CDR3 protein.

TRBJ2-3 TRBV15 CATSQNRMGDTQYF
TRBJ2-1 TRBV6-1 CANSEGLAGGAGDEQFF
TRBJ1-4 TRBV6-8 CASSYRPFGTVSTNEKLFF
TRBJ1-1 TRBV29-1 CSVAGAAIAEAFF
TRBJ1-5 TRBV19 CASSRFGENQPQHF
TRBJ2-7 TRBV6-8 CASSSKGEQQYF
TRBJ1-1 TRBV6-8 CASSYSFHGQGATYTEAFF
TRBJ2-5 TRBV11-3 CASSSEGDRGKETQYF
TRBJ2-5 TRBV6-8 CASILAGLGTQYF
TRBJ1-1 TRBV28 CASSLRGPPNTEAFF
TRBJ2-5 TRBV19 CASSAVLRQGARETQYF
TRBJ1-6 TRBV23-1 CASSQNARDSPLHF
TRBJ1-2 TRBV16 CASSQSSSLQGYGYTF
TRBJ1-6 TRBV19 CASSDSWPPSPLHF
TRBJ1-2 TRBV19 CASSIGGGGGYTF
TRBJ1-4 TRBV9 CASSVAGVEKLFF
TRBJ1-2 TRBV11-3 CASSLNSEETNYGYTF
TRBJ2-4 TRBV1 CASSQERETKNIQYF
TRBJ1-1 TRBV19 CATRTEQRTEAFF
TRBJ2-1 TRBV12-5 CASNKYNEQFF
TRBJ1-3 TRBV9 CASSVDSSGNTIYF
TRBJ2-1 TRBV6-8 CASRRTGVIHNEQFF
TRBJ2-2 TRBV5-1 CASSPTYGPGELFF
TRBJ2-7 TRBV18 CASSPPRGVEQYF
TRBJ2-7 TRBV11-3 CASSPTLGQSYEQYF
TRBJ2-3 TRBV19 CASSLWTGDTQYF
TRBJ1-6 TRBV11-3 CASSLEGSNSPLHF
TRBJ2-5 TRBV11-3 CASSLRGRGETQYF
TRBJ1-4 TRBV18 CASSPPSFKTATNEKLFF
TRBJ2-1 TRBV19 CASTGTSGGMYNEQFF
TRBJ1-3 TRBV11-3 CASSGADSSSGNTIYF
TRBJ1-2 TRBV28 CASSSGGRYGYTF
TRBJ2-5 TRBV9 CASNLGGQGAETQYF
TRBJ1-1 TRBV18 CASCEQGRDTEAFF
TRBJ2-3 TRBV11-3 CASSPGTSGRTDTQYF
TRBJ2-2 TRBV6-8 CASSAGFGGYFTGELFF
TRBJ2-3 TRBV11-3 CASSLELAGGRDTQYF
TRBJ1-1 TRBV9 CASSQAQGRPLNTEAFF
TRBJ2-2 TRBV18 CASSPPTGVDSGELFF
TRBJ1-2 TRBV4-1 CASSIVRESSYGYTF
TRBJ2-2 TRBV19 CASIGGGGTGELFF
TRBJ1-2 TRBV6-8 CAISGPAYGYTF
TRBJ2-3 TRBV29-1 CSVENKPDTQYF